One and the same sample provided the 6 T cell receptor beta chains below, sequenced in a study of blood T cell repertoires in COVID-19. TCRdb's table, derived via immunoSEQ multiplex PCR, lists solely in-frame clones and lacks some. The sample yields around 200,000 clones, around nine tenths seen once. The sample comprised peripheral blood. These receptors were collected from a man aged 65 to 79 with acute or convalescent COVID-19.

The gene calls are TRBV28 and TRBJ1-6; D not certain. The germline V gene has CDR1 MDHEN and CDR2 SYDVKM. Trimming removed 3 bases at V and 11 bases at J, with 11 bases between. The CDR3 extends over 13 amino acids. CDR3 in DNA: TGTGCCAGCAGTTTGGGCCGGAGGACACCCCTCCACTTT. It yields the protein CASSLGRRTPLHF.

V and J are TRBV7-2 and TRBJ2-2; TRBD1 matches at 11 bases. Germline loops: CDR1 SGHTA, CDR2 FQGNSA. The CDR3 has 16 residues. The V and J ends lost 4 bases and 7 bases, in that order; junction bases with no gene match: 8. Written as DNA, the CDR3 is TGTGCCAGCAGCTACGCTGGGACAGGGGGAGGCGGGGAGCTGTTTTTT. Its protein product is CASSYAGTGGGGELFF.

The rearrangement links TRBV29-1 to TRBJ2-5; 7 bases align to TRBD1. Per the germline V gene, CDR1 is SQVTM and CDR2 is ANQGSEA. CDR3 size: 13 residues. V shed 4 bases and J 0 bases; nucleotides not matched to a gene: 2. CDR3 sequence reads: CSVAGGNQETQYF. In nucleotides, the CDR3 is TGCAGCGTTGCAGGGGGTAACCAAGAGACCCAGTACTTC.

This clone was recorded only once. This rearrangement joins TRBV10-3 to TRBJ2-1; 8 positions agree with TRBD2. The CDR3 covers 14 residues. The V gene end was trimmed by 0 bases and the J gene end by 14 bases; junction bases not matched to a gene: 9. Germline CDR1 reads ENHRY; CDR2 reads SYGVKD. CDR3 sequence reads: CAISESGEPREEFF. The CDR3 nucleotides read TGTGCCATCAGTGAGTCGGGAGAGCCGCGGGAGGAGTTCTTC.

The chain couples TRBV19 to TRBJ2-3; 10 positions agree with TRBD2. The CDR3 consists of 14 residues. The germline V gene has CDR1 LNHDA and CDR2 SQIVND (reference sequence). Trimming took 5 bases from V and 7 from J; bases not matched to a gene: 6. The CDR3: CASSQTSGVHTQYF. The DNA for the CDR3 is TGTGCCAGTAGTCAAACTAGCGGGGTTCATACGCAGTATTTT.

This chain connects TRBV5-1 to TRBJ1-1, with TRBD1 as a possible D gene (5 bases). Trimming removed 0 bases from V and 0 bases from J, with 24 bases in between. The CDR3 is 20 amino acids. Germline V lookup: CDR1 SGHRS, CDR2 YFSETQ. The CDR3: CASSLVYRPGQGRVNTEAFF. The CDR3 bases are TGCGCCAGCAGCTTGGTCTACCGTCCGGGCCAGGGTAGGGTGAACACTGAAGCTTTCTTT.